The next 3 T cell receptor beta chains were all read from a single sample in a study of cytomegalovirus exposure and HLA in healthy donors. The primer mix had 60 Vbeta and 13 Jbeta primers. Clones were sequenced by immunoSEQ multiplex PCR, and TCRdb holds only the in-frame ones, with some missing. The table has 190,000 or so clones, roughly 80% seen once; the top ten hold approximately 6.5%. Sequences were obtained from PBMCs. The receptor source for this set is a woman aged 50 to 60 in good health and CMV-seropositive.

The gene calls are TRBV7-9 and TRBJ1-4, with 9 bases aligning to TRBD1. Germline CDR1 reads SEHNR; CDR2 reads FQNEAQ (reference sequence). J lost 5 bases, V lost 3 bases, and 1 base had no gene match. The length of the CDR3 is 14 residues. The CDR3 is CASSFGQGNEKLFF. CDR3 in DNA: TGTGCCAGCAGCTTCGGACAGGGGAATGAAAAACTGTTTTTT.

The chain employs TRBV30 and TRBJ1-2, with TRBD1 matching 10 bases. The CDR3 covers 15 residues. Germline assignment: CDR1 GTSNPN and CDR2 SVGIG (reference sequence). V trimming: 1 base; J trimming: 4 bases; junction bases outside the gene matches: 6. The CDR3 nucleotides are TGTGCCTGGAGTGAAGACAGGGGGCGCATCTATGGCTACACCTTC. Translated: CAWSEDRGRIYGYTF.

The genes are TRBV4-3 and TRBJ2-2; D not resolved. Germline CDR1 LGHNA, CDR2 YSLEER. The CDR3 spans 16 residues. Trimming removed 0 bases at V and 2 bases at J, with 10 bases between. This chain's CDR3 is CASSQDLQANTGELFF. The DNA of the CDR3 is TGCGCCAGCAGCCAAGATCTCCAGGCTAACACCGGGGAGCTGTTTTTT.